Sequencing of this T cell receptor beta chain was carried out in a study of blood T cells in healthy people across ages (dated by TCRdb to between 2014 and 2016). Looking at the study overall: Template switching captured roughly one uniquely barcoded TCR beta cDNA molecule per two T cells in model experiments. The donors were divided into four age groups: young (average approximately 15 years), middle-aged (roughly 42), aged (about 61) and long-lived (roughly 88). To track age-related changes in TCR beta repertoire diversity, the study relied on deep sequencing normalized with unique cDNA molecular identifiers. Two additional independent replicas of 1 million unique cDNA reads from the same blood draw were analyzed for two donors (one aged 18 to 30 and one aged 80 or older).

Systemically healthy Caucasian individuals from Russia, 39 in total and aged about 6 to 95 years, were included as donors. Each donor gave ten milliliters of peripheral blood, collected into EDTA-treated Vacutainer tubes. Ficoll-Paque density-gradient centrifugation was used to isolate PBMCs, with at least 7 million per sample. Trizol reagent was used to extract total RNA from PBMCs, with at least 6 micrograms per sample. For every donor, an aliquot of PBMCs went through flow cytometry to measure the percentages of naive CD45RAhigh/CD27high T cells. Points on this clonotype: Its antigen remains unidentified. The junction and the germline gene differ at one end; a read error may be behind it.

Libraries were made using 5' RACE. The reads were generated on an Illumina HiSeq 2500. A second about 6 to 11 cycle PCR used a sample-barcoded 5' primer and a J-beta primer mix. A unique molecular identifier was introduced onto each TCR beta cDNA molecule by a template-switch 5' adaptor carrying 12 random nucleotides. At least 2.5 million CDR3-containing paired-end reads were obtained from each sample. The Mint cDNA synthesis kit, primed by a TRBC-specific oligonucleotide, was used to synthesize first-strand cDNA from all RNA. All cDNA was treated with uracil-DNA glycosylase and then went through a first 18-cycle PCR with the universal primers M1SS and BC2_uni_R. The published analysis was carried out like this. Normalization of each sample was performed by random selection of 1 million high-quality reads, each carrying a distinct molecular identifier. Instead of being binned into consensus sequences, reads that shared molecular identifiers were thrown out. MiTCR, run with a Q25 quality threshold and the strictest error-elimination algorithm, handled CDR3 identification, clonotype clustering and error correction. A nonparametric unseen species model using Euler transformation provided a lower-bound estimate of total TCR beta diversity. The raw public reads went through TCRdb reprocessing: fastp at Q25, MiXCR clone calling, in-frame beta chains kept. When rows share a CDR3 protein, they turn into one entry using the most common DNA and genes. The V and J calls follow TCRdb's processing rather than the paper's. This sample gives 800,000 to 950,000 distinct CDR3 sequences in total; almost 30% of them show up just once. The top ten clones comprise about a tenth of the sample.

Points the paper makes about the study in general: Donor CMV infection status was unknown, potentially confounding age-related changes in expanded clonotypes. Compared with the aged group, the long-lived group had more naive CD4+ T cells, fewer expanded clones and increased TCR diversity, suggesting age selection. Conclusive comparison of naive and antigen-experienced compartments was prevented by the profiling of bulk unsorted PBMCs. Estimates of total diversity based on one million sequenced T cells were regarded as lower bounds and as underestimates. Observed TCR beta diversity per million T cells fell roughly linearly with age, and a significant reduction was already apparent by age approximately 41. Observed TCR beta diversity correlated strongly with the percentage of naive T cells measured by flow cytometry.

According to the germline V gene (reference sequence), CDR1 reads LNHNV and CDR2 reads YYDKDF. The CDR3 sequence holds 15 residues, the cysteine and phenylalanine included. Just the 45-base CDR3 DNA is kept, in frame starting at base 1. The same sample was also studied in work on T cells of mothers and their children. The second investigation adds: Donors were nine systemically healthy Caucasian individuals: three mothers and their six children. cDNA synthesis used all of the extracted RNA, with 1.5 ug of RNA in each 15 ul reaction. In the second PCR, the M1S primer introduced both the sample barcodes and 2-4 random nucleotides. More than 8 million TCR beta CDR3 reads were obtained from each mother, and roughly 3 million reads were obtained from each child. Thymic selection shapes the output of TCR recombination in a similar way in related and unrelated pairs, and inherited differences have a minor effect. Related mother-child pairs always showed normalized repertoire overlap that was slightly higher than in unrelated mother-child pairs, though the difference was never significant. No persistent microchimeric T cell clones were detected, at a sensitivity of approximately 110 clones per million clonotypes. In the study, deep NGS was used to compare the TCR beta repertoires of mothers and children, and features distinguishing related mother-child pairs from unrelated individuals were sought. On average, the children were about 10 +/- 4 years old, while the mothers were around 42 +/- 4 years old. After adapter ligation was performed with NEBNext reagents, the libraries were sequenced on an Illumina HiSeq 2000 with 100+100 nt paired-end reads. To prevent cross-contamination, the mother and child libraries were prepared one month apart and sequenced in separate runs. For each donor, somewhere between roughly 500,000 and 2,100,000 distinct TCR beta clonotypes were identified. Naive TCR beta clonotypes were estimated from low-frequency clonotypes matched to each donor's FACS-determined naive share, without sorting.

Sequenced input: blood. This sequence was found in a middle-aged woman in good health. The chain joins TRBV15 to TRBJ2-1, with TRBD2 perhaps the D gene, on 6 matching bases. In nucleotides, the sequence is TGTGCCACCAGTAGAGAGGGGCGGGAAGACAATAAGCAGTTCTTC. It translates to CATSREGREDNKQFF.